Below are 22 T cell receptor beta chains sequenced from a single sample in a study of blood T cells in healthy people across ages. A second 7 to 11 cycle PCR used barcoded and J-beta primers. MiXCR, run by TCRdb on the 5' RACE reads, gives a single entry per CDR3 protein. Of some 1.8 million distinct CDR3 sequences in the sample, roughly 43% were seen once. The specimen sequenced was blood. Receptors originate from a human donor in good health.

In regard to this clonotype: At one end the junction does not follow the germline gene, possibly because of a read error. The chain combines TRBV3-1 with TRBJ2-7; D is uncertain. The V gene's germline CDR1 is LGHDT and CDR2 YNNKEL (reference sequence). The CDR3 is 13 residues long. The CDR3 nucleotides read TGTGCCAACAGCCAAGAGTCCGTTTACGAGCAGTACTTC. Translation gives CANSQESVYEQYF.

Ten or more counts support this clonotype. The J gene is TRBJ2-7, the V gene TRBV7-9; D may correspond to TRBD1 or TRBD2 (5 bases each). The CDR3 loop spans 13 amino acids. The germline V gene has CDR1 SEHNR and CDR2 FQNEAQ (reference sequence). With 3 bases removed from V and 2 bases from J, the gap between germline ends came to 8 bases. The CDR3 sequence is CASSLGVTYEQYF. CDR3 sequence (DNA): TGTGCCAGCAGCTTGGGGGTTACCTACGAGCAGTACTTC.

This clonotype was observed many times. This chain joins TRBV10-3 and TRBJ2-7, with 15 bases matching TRBD2. Germline CDR1 and CDR2: ENHRY and SYGVKD. With 3 bases clipped from V and 4 bases from J, the junction kept 4 bases outside the gene matches. The CDR3 is made up of 16 amino acids. The CDR3 reads CAISDGLAGGHYEQYF. Written as DNA, the CDR3 is TGTGCCATCAGTGACGGACTAGCGGGGGGGCATTACGAGCAGTACTTC.

This chain joins TRBV21-1 and TRBJ1-2; the table gives TRBD1 as D, unverified against the DNA. TRBV21-1 is an annotated pseudogene. The CDR3 is 20 residues long. Here the CDR3 DNA reads TGTGCCAGCAGCAAAGCTCTAGTACCGCTGCACCCTGCGCCCAACTATGGCTACACCTTC. Amino acids: CASSKALVPLHPAPNYGYTF.

This clonotype was observed a handful of times. The chain recombines TRBV6-6 with TRBJ2-5; TRBD1 aligns across 10 bases. The germline CDR1 and CDR2 sequences are MNHNY and SVGAGI (reference sequence). The CDR3 is 15 amino acids. The trim removed 4 bases at V and 5 bases at J, leaving 7 bases unmatched. Written as DNA, the CDR3 is TGTGCCAGCAGTTTTGAGACAGGGGGCAGGGAGACCCAGTACTTC. Translation gives CASSFETGGRETQYF.

This clonotype has more than one count but fewer than ten. V gene TRBV7-9 combines with J gene TRBJ2-5; TRBD1 is a possible D gene (6 bases). This CDR3 has 16 amino acids. Trimming took 7 bases from V and 0 from J, leaving 18 bases between them. From germline, CDR1 is SEHNR and CDR2 FQNEAQ (reference sequence). As DNA, the CDR3 is TGTGCCAGCAAAAAATCAGGGGCCACGTACCAAGAGACCCAGTACTTC. Amino acids: CASKKSGATYQETQYF.

This clonotype occurred a few times. The chain has TRBV28 and TRBJ2-4; 10 nucleotides line up with TRBD2. CDR1 is MDHEN, CDR2 SYDVKM, per germline. This CDR3 is built from 13 residues. V was pared by 5 bases and J by 14 bases, with 9 bases of the junction left unmatched. The CDR3 is CASSQGLAVREYF. The CDR3 DNA sequence: TGTGCCAGCAGTCAAGGACTAGCGGTGAGAGAGTACTTC.

The rearrangement joins TRBV3-1 to TRBJ2-7, with D tentatively TRBD1 or TRBD2 (7 bases each). This CDR3 contains 15 residues. Germline loops: CDR1 LGHDT, CDR2 YNNKEL (reference sequence). V lost 1 base to trimming and J lost 4 bases, with 14 bases between them. The CDR3 nucleotides read TGTGCCAGCAGCCAAGGTTCCAGGGGGGGGTACGAGCAGTACTTC. Translating gives CASSQGSRGGYEQYF.

The chain joins TRBV4-3 to TRBJ2-1; D uncertain. CDR3 length equals 15 residues. CDR1 LGHNA and CDR2 YSLEER come from the germline V gene. V lost 1 base and J 6 bases, leaving 13 bases between the germline ends. The CDR3 coding sequence is TGCGCCAGCAGCCAAGTGCTCCAAACCTTCAATGAGCAGTTCTTC. Amino acid sequence: CASSQVLQTFNEQFF.

The V and J genes are TRBV7-9 and TRBJ2-1; unclear D gene. The V end was cut by 1 base, the J end by 9 bases, with 10 bases between. CDR3 length equals 13 residues. Germline CDR1 SEHNR, CDR2 FQNEAQ (reference sequence). The CDR3: CASSLVWSSEQFF. In nucleotides, the CDR3 is TGTGCCAGCAGCTTAGTCTGGAGTAGTGAGCAGTTCTTC.

V is TRBV20-1 and J is TRBJ1-2, with TRBD1 matching 9 bases. V was pared by 3 bases and J by 6 bases, with 11 bases of the junction left unmatched. The CDR3 consists of 15 residues. Germline lookup yields CDR1 DFQATT and CDR2 SNEGSKA (reference sequence). In DNA form, the CDR3 reads TGCAGTGCTAGCCGTGGACAGGGGATGAGAGATGGCTACACCTTC. Its translation is CSASRGQGMRDGYTF.

The chain is built from TRBV18 and TRBJ2-6, with TRBD1 as a possible D gene (6 bases). Trimming stripped 3 bases from V and 2 bases from J, with 11 bases between. This CDR3 contains 16 residues. Looked up from germline, CDR1 is KGHSH and CDR2 is LQKENI. The CDR3 coding sequence is TGTGCCAGCTCACCGGCACAGGGAGCTGGGGCCAACGTCCTGACTTTC. Its translation: CASSPAQGAGANVLTF.

This clonotype has just a few counts. The genes are TRBV20-1 and TRBJ1-5; D not resolved. This CDR3 comprises 14 residues. The V end lost 6 bases, the J end lost 5 bases, and 17 bases lay between the germline ends. Looked up from germline, CDR1 is DFQATT and CDR2 is SNEGSKA (reference sequence). CDR3 nucleotides: TGCAGTGCCTGGAGCGCGCGAAGCGATCAGCCCCAGCATTTT. Amino acids: CSAWSARSDQPQHF.

Regarding this clonotype: One end of the junction does not line up with germline, which may come from a read error. The J gene is TRBJ1-1, the V gene TRBV9; TRBD1 aligns across 7 bases. The CDR3 loop spans 14 amino acids. Germline CDR1 reads SGDLS; CDR2 reads YYNGEE. The CDR3 sequence: CANSPQGRNTEAFF. As DNA, the CDR3 is TGTGCCAACAGCCCACAGGGGAGGAACACTGAAGCTTTCTTT.

This clonotype was detected only a few times. The rearrangement links TRBV20-1 to TRBJ1-2; no definite D call. V was shortened by 0 bases and J by 2 bases, with 16 bases between the two germline ends. The germline V gene encodes CDR1 DFQATT and CDR2 SNEGSKA (reference sequence). The length of the CDR3 is 16 residues. The CDR3 region has the DNA TGCAGTGCTAGAGATTTTGCCCTCGTAGAAAACTATGGCTACACCTTC. Its protein product is CSARDFALVENYGYTF.

V is TRBV20-1 and J is TRBJ2-7; D not resolved. The germline V and J ends were trimmed by 3 bases and 3 bases, with 21 bases remaining between them. Germline values: CDR1 DFQATT, CDR2 SNEGSKA (reference sequence). The CDR3 is 16 amino acids. The CDR3 bases are TGCAGTGCTAGTGGTGGTATGATATCCGAAATCTACGAGCAGTACTTC. Translation gives CSASGGMISEIYEQYF.

This clonotype was detected only a few times. This chain connects TRBV4-3 to TRBJ2-3; the D gene is possibly TRBD2 (5 bases). Germline lookup yields CDR1 LGHNA and CDR2 YSLEER. V lost 0 bases to trimming and J lost 2 bases, with 15 bases between them. This CDR3 has 17 residues. The CDR3 is CASSQDVLATLTDTQYF. CDR3 DNA sequence: TGCGCCAGCAGCCAAGATGTCCTAGCCACTCTCACAGATACGCAGTATTTT.

This clonotype was recorded once. This may arise from a read error, as a much more abundant clone is one base away. This rearrangement joins TRBV7-9 to TRBJ1-2; maybe TRBD1 (5 bases). In germline, CDR1 is SEHNR, CDR2 FQNEAQ (reference sequence). Trimming took off 2 bases at V and 5 bases at J, with 9 bases between the two ends. CDR3 length equals 13 residues. CDR3 nucleotide sequence: TGTGCCAGCAGCTTAATACAGGAGTATGGCTACACCTTC. Translation gives CASSLIQEYGYTF.

J is TRBJ2-7 and V is TRBV5-1, with 7 bases lining up with TRBD1. The CDR3 has 16 amino acids. Germline CDR1 is SGHRS and CDR2 is YFSETQ. The trim removed 4 bases at V and 0 bases at J, leaving 10 bases unmatched. CDR3 bases: TGCGCCAGCAGCCCTAATCCTGGGACAGTCTCCTACGAGCAGTACTTC. Translated: CASSPNPGTVSYEQYF.

Worth noting for this clonotype: The junction shows a germline mismatch at one end, possibly a read error. The J gene is TRBJ2-1, the V gene TRBV29-1; TRBD2 matches 8 bases. The length of the CDR3 is 13 residues. CDR1 is SQVTM and CDR2 is ANQGSEA in the germline V gene. Here the CDR3 reads CSPGAGADNERFF. Written as DNA, the CDR3 is TGCAGCCCGGGAGCGGGGGCTGATAATGAGCGGTTCTTC.

A few counts support this clonotype. The chain carries TRBV24-1 and TRBJ1-5, with D possibly matching TRBD1 (6 bases). Between the trimmed V and J ends, which lost 3 bases and 4 bases, there was a span of 18 bases. The germline V gene has CDR1 KGHDR and CDR2 SFDVKD. The CDR3 contains 17 residues. The chain's CDR3 is CATSDPKTGSGNQPQHF. CDR3 nucleotides: TGTGCCACCAGTGATCCAAAAACAGGGTCGGGGAATCAGCCCCAGCATTTT.

V usage is TRBV29-1 and J usage is TRBJ1-6; D gene unclear. The ends were cut back, 2 bases at V and 8 bases at J, with 10 bases in the middle. The CDR3 sequence is 13 residues long. CDR1 and CDR2 (germline): SQVTM, ANQGSEA. The CDR3 protein is CSVEIAPDSPLHF. DNA for the CDR3: TGCAGCGTTGAAATCGCCCCGGATTCACCCCTCCACTTT. Full variable domain (rest looked up from reference TRBV29-1 and TRBJ1-6): SAVISQKPSRDICQRGTSLTIQCQVDSQVTMMFWYRQQPGQSLTLIATANQGSEATYESGFVIDKFPISRPNLTFSTLTVSNMSPEDSSIYLCSVEIAPDSPLHFGNGTRLTVT.